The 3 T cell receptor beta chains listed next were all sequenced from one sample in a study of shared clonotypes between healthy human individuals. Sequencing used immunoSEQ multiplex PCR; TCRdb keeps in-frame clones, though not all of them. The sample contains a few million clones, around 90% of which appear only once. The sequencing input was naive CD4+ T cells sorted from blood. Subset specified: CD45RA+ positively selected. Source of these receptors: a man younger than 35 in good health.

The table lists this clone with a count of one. The CDR3 region is CASSLPGTGLPEAFF. For the CDR3, the DNA is TGTGCCAGCAGCCTCCCCGGGACAGGGTTGCCTGAAGCTTTCTTT. This chain joins TRBV5-8 and TRBJ1-1; 9 bases fit TRBD1. Looked up from germline, CDR1 is SGHTS and CDR2 is YDEGEE. The CDR3 totals 15 residues. Trimming took 4 bases from V and 6 from J; bases not matched to a gene: 10.

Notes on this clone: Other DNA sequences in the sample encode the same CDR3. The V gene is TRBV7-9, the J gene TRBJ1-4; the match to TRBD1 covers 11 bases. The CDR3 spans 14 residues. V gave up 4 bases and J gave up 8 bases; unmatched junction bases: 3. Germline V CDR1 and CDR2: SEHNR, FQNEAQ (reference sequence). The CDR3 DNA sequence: TGTGCCAGCAGCTCGGGACAGGGGGGCGAAAAACTGTTTTTT. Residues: CASSSGQGGEKLFF.

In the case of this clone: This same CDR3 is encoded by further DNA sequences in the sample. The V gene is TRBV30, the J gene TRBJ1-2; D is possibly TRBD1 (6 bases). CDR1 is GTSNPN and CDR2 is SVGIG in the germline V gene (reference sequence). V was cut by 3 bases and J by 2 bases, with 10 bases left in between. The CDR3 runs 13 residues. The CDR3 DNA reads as TGTGCCTGGAGCCTACAGGGAAACTATGGCTACACCTTC. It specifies CAWSLQGNYGYTF.